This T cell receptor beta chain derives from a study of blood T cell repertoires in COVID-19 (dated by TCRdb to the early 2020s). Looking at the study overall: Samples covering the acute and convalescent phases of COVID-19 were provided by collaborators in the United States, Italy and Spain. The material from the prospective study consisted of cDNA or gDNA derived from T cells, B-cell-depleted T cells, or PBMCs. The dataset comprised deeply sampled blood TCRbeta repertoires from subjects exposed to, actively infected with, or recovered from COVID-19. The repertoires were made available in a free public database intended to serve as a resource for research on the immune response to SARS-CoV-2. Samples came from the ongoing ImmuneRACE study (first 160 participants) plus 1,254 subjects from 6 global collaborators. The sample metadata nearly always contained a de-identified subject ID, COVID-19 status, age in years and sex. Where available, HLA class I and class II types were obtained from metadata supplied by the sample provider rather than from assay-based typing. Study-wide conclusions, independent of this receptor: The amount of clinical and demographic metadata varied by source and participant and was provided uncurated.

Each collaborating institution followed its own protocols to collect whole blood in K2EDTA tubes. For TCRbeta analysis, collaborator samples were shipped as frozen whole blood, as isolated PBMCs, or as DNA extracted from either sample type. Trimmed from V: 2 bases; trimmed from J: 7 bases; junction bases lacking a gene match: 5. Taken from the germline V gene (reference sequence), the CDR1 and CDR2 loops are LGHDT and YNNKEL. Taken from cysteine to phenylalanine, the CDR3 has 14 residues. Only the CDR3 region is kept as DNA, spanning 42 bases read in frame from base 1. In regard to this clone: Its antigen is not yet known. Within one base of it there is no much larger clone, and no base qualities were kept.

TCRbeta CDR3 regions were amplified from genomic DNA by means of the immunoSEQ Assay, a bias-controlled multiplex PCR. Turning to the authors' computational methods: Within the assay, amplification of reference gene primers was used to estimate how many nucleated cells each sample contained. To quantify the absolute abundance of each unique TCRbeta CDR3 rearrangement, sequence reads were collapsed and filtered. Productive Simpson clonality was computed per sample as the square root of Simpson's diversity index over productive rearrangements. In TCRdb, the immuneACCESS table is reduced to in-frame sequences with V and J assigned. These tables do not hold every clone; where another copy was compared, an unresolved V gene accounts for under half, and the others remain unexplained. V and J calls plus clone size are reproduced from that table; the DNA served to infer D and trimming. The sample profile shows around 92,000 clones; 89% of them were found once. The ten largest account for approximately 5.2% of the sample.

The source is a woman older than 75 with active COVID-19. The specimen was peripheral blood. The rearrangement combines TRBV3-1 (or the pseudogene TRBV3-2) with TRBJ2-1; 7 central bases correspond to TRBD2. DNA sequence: TGTGCCAGCAGCCAACCGGGACTAACAAATGAGCAGTTCTTC. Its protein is CASSQPGLTNEQFF.